The TCR beta chain under discussion was sequenced for a study of blood T cell repertoires in COVID-19. Study-level background: Spain, Italy and the United States supplied samples that represented acute and convalescent COVID-19. PBMCs, B-cell-depleted T cells, or T cells provided the cDNA or gDNA that made up the material.

Measured with immunoSEQ multiplex PCR; TCRdb has only the in-frame clones, and not every one. The table lists 150,000 to 160,000 clones, over 75% of them singletons. CDR3 length: 12 residues. The V gene lost 5 bases and the J gene lost 8 bases, with 12 bases spanning the gap. Germline V gene lookup returns CDR1 MNHEY and CDR2 SMNVEV (reference sequence). The rearrangement links TRBV27 to TRBJ1-1, with a possible D match to TRBD1 (6 bases). Sequencing was done on a sample of peripheral blood. The receptor comes from a woman aged 40 to 49 with acute or convalescent COVID-19. CDR3 sequence (DNA): TGTGCCAGCAGTCCAAGGGGGGGAGAAGCTTTCTTT. The encoded protein is CASSPRGGEAFF.